This paragraph reports one T cell receptor beta chain. What it binds is not known. The junction shows a germline mismatch at one end, possibly a read error. Multiplex PCR with 32 V and 13 J primers amplified TCR beta CDR3. TCRdb reprocessed the multiplex PCR reads via MiXCR and lists one record per CDR3 protein. The table shows approximately 12,000 distinct CDR3 sequences, with 22% occurring only once. The data stem from a study of immune heterogeneity within non-small cell lung tumors. The study's findings and limits: For local T-cell clonality, the correlation with local tumor mutational burden was moderate but significant (R 0.3 to 0.35). Different tumor locations in one patient shared dominant CDR3 beta clonotypes yet harbored unique high-frequency clones.

The template consisted of bulk tumor genomic DNA, with about 600 ng used per sample. In surgery, several biopsies were collected from each primary tumor at widely spaced sites. Curative surgery was performed on patients who had untreated, newly diagnosed non-small cell lung cancer. The CDR3 totals 16 residues. Germline values: CDR1 SGHRS, CDR2 YFSETQ. Sequenced input: lung tumor tissue. The genes are TRBV5-1 and TRBJ1-1; 12 nucleotides match TRBD1. The sequence came from a man aged 55-75 years with non-small cell lung cancer. The CDR3 nucleotides are TGCGCCAACAGCTTGAGATCGGGACAGGGGGCGGGTGAAGCTTTCTTT. This sequence encodes CANSLRSGQGAGEAFF.